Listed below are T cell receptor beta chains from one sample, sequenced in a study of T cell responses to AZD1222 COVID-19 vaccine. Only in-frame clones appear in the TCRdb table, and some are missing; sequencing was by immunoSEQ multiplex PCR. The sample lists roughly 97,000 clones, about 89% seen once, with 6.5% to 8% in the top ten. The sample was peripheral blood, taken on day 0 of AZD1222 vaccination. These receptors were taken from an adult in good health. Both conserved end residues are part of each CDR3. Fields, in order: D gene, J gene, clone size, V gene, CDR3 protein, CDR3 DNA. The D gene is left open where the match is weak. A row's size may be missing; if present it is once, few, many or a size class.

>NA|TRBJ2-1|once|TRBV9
CASSPPGRSYGSYNEQFF
TGTGCCAGCAGCCCCCCGGGACGGAGTTATGGCTCCTACAATGAGCAGTTCTTC
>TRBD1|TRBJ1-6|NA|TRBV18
CASSPRGQVSNSPLHF
TGTGCCAGCTCACCACGGGGACAGGTTTCTAATTCACCCCTCCACTTT
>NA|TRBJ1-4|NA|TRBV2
CASREGSGQGEKLFF
TGTGCCAGCAGGGAAGGTTCCGGGCAGGGAGAAAAACTGTTTTTT
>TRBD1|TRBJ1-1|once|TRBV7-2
CASSPTGGQYTEAFF
TGTGCCAGCAGCCCCACAGGGGGCCAGTACACTGAAGCTTTCTTT
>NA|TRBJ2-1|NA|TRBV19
CASSIGQAEANEQFF
TGTGCCAGTAGTATAGGCCAGGCGGAGGCTAATGAGCAGTTCTTC
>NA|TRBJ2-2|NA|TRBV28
CASSGGWTGELFF
TGTGCCAGCAGTGGAGGGTGGACCGGGGAGCTGTTTTTT
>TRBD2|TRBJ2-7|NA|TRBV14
CASRSSGRAGEQYF
TGTGCCAGCAGGAGTAGCGGGAGGGCCGGGGAGCAGTACTTC
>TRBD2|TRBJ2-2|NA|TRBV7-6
CASSKQRGENTGELFF
TGTGCCAGCAGCAAACAGCGGGGGGAGAACACCGGGGAGCTGTTTTTT
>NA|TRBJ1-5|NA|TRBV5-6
CASSLVGEQPQHF
TGTGCCAGCAGCTTGGTAGGGGAACAGCCCCAGCATTTT
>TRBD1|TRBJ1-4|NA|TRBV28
CASSTGLAANEKLFF
TGTGCCAGCTCGACAGGGTTGGCGGCTAATGAAAAACTGTTTTTT
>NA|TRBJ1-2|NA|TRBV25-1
CASSESGVLGYTF
TGTGCCAGCAGTGAGTCGGGGGTATTAGGCTACACCTTC
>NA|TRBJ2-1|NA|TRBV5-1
CASSGGTDMQFF
TGCGCCAGCAGCGGCGGGACAGATATGCAGTTCTTC
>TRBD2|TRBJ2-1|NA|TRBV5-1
CASSLSLAGNEQFF
TGCGCCAGCAGCTTGTCCCTAGCGGGAAATGAGCAGTTCTTC
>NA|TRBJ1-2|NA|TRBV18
CASSFNDGLNYGYTF
TGTGCCAGCTCATTTAACGACGGACTTAACTATGGCTACACCTTC
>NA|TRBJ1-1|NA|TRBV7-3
CASSPQGLKNTEAFF
TGTGCCAGCAGCCCACAGGGACTGAAGAACACTGAAGCTTTCTTT
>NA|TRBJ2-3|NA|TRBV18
CASSPGQVTDTQYF
TGTGCCAGCTCACCAGGGCAAGTCACAGATACGCAGTATTTT
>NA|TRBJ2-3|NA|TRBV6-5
CASSPTPSTDTQYF
TGTGCCAGCAGCCCGACCCCTAGCACAGATACGCAGTATTTT
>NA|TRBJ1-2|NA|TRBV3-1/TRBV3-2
CASSPDRWSTNYGYTF
TGTGCCAGCAGCCCAGACAGGTGGTCTACTAACTATGGCTACACCTTC
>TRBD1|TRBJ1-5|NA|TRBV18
CASSPGTVNNQPQHF
TGTGCCAGCTCACCAGGGACAGTAAACAATCAGCCCCAGCATTTT
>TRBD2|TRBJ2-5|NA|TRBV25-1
CASSEGSGSGETQYF
TGTGCCAGCAGTGAGGGTAGCGGGAGTGGGGAGACCCAGTACTTC
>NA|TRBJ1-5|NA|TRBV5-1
CASSLYGGTGQPQHF
TGCGCCAGCAGCTTGTATGGGGGCACTGGTCAGCCCCAGCATTTT
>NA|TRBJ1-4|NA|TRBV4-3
CASSQVGSSNREKLFF
TGCGCCAGCAGCCAAGTGGGCAGTAGCAACCGAGAAAAACTGTTTTTT
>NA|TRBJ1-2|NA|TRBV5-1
CASSLAPRRDSNYGYTF
TGCGCCAGCAGCTTGGCCCCCAGACGGGATTCTAACTATGGCTACACCTTC
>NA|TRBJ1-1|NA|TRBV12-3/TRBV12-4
CASSLEQNTEAFF
TGTGCCAGCAGTTTGGAACAGAACACTGAAGCTTTCTTT
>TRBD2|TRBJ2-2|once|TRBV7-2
CASSLVAGANTGELFF
TGTGCCAGCAGCTTAGTGGCGGGGGCGAACACCGGGGAGCTGTTTTTT
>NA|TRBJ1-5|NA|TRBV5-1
CASSLDSGADQPQHF
TGCGCCAGCAGCTTAGATTCAGGGGCCGATCAGCCCCAGCATTTT
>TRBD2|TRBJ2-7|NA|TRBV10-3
CAITPLAGSYEQYF
TGTGCCATCACTCCCCTAGCGGGGAGCTACGAGCAGTACTTC
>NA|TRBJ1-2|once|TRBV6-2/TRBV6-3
CASSYQGVDGYTF
TGTGCCAGCAGTTACCAGGGAGTGGATGGCTACACCTTC
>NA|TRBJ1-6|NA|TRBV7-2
CASSLEGARRSPLHF
TGTGCCAGCAGCCTAGAAGGGGCCCGAAGATCACCCCTCCACTTT
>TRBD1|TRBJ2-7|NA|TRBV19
CASSGQATYEQYF
TGTGCCAGTAGTGGACAGGCCACCTACGAGCAGTACTTC
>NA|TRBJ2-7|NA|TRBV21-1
CASSPGSYEQYF
TGTGCCAGCAGCCCGGGCTCCTACGAGCAGTACTTC
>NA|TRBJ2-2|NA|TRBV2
CASSRDGNTGELFF
TGTGCCAGCAGTAGGGACGGGAACACCGGGGAGCTGTTTTTT
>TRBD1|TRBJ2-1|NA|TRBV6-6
CASSYRGEQFF
TGTGCCAGCAGCTACAGGGGTGAGCAGTTCTTC
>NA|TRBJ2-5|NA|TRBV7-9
CASSLEAEEETQYF
TGTGCCAGCAGCTTAGAAGCGGAGGAAGAGACCCAGTACTTC
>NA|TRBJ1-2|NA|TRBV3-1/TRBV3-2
CASSQELLGYTF
TGTGCCAGCAGCCAAGAATTGCTTGGCTACACCTTC
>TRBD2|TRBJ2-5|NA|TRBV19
CASRDGGNQETQYF
TGTGCCAGTAGAGACGGGGGGAACCAAGAGACCCAGTACTTC
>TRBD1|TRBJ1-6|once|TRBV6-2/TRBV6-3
CASSYPGQGLMDSPLHF
TGTGCCAGCAGTTATCCCGGACAGGGCCTCATGGATTCACCCCTCCACTTT
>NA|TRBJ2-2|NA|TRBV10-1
CASSEWQGGIPGELFF
TGCGCCAGCAGTGAATGGCAGGGGGGGATTCCCGGGGAGCTGTTTTTT
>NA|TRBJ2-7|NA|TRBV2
CASSQGPSISYEQYF
TGTGCCAGCAGCCAGGGGCCCTCCATTAGTTACGAGCAGTACTTC
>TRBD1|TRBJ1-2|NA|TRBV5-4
CASSLGTGADYGYTF
TGTGCCAGCAGCTTAGGAACAGGGGCTGACTATGGCTACACCTTC
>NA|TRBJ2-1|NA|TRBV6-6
CASSSWTLGANEQFF
TGTGCCAGCAGTTCCTGGACGCTTGGGGCCAATGAGCAGTTCTTC
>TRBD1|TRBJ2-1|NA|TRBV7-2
CASSRDRGPYNEQFF
TGTGCCAGCAGCCGGGACAGGGGCCCTTACAATGAGCAGTTCTTC
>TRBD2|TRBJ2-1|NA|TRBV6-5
CASSYPTGGTNEQFF
TGTGCCAGCAGTTACCCGACGGGGGGAACAAATGAGCAGTTCTTC
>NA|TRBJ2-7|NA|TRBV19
CASSIGRAGYEQYF
TGTGCCAGTAGTATCGGTAGGGCGGGCTACGAGCAGTACTTC
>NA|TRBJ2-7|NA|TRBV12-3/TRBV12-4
CASSQVSYEQYF
TGTGCCAGCAGCCAAGTTTCCTACGAGCAGTACTTC
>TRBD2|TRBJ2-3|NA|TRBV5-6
CASSWPRGLEGQYF
TGTGCCAGCAGCTGGCCCCGAGGACTAGAGGGGCAGTATTTT
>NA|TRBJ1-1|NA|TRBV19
CASGQMHEAFF
TGTGCCAGCGGACAAATGCATGAAGCTTTCTTT
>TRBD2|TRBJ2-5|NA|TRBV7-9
CAGGGAGGDQETQYF
TGTGCCGGAGGGGGAGCGGGAGGGGACCAAGAGACCCAGTACTTC
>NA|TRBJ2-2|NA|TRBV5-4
CASSPKAGQTGELFF
TGTGCCAGCAGCCCCAAAGCCGGACAGACCGGGGAGCTGTTTTTT
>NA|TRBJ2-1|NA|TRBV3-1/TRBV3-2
CASSLIQGRGEQFF
TGTGCCAGCAGCCTGATACAGGGGAGGGGTGAGCAGTTCTTC
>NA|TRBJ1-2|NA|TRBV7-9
CASSLDWITRSGYTF
TGTGCCAGCAGCTTAGATTGGATAACGAGGAGTGGCTACACCTTC
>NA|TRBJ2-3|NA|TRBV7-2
CASSLNSPRGADTQYF
TGTGCCAGCAGCTTAAACTCTCCTCGAGGGGCAGATACGCAGTATTTT
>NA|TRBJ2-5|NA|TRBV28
CASSPLIRGARETQYF
TGTGCCAGCAGTCCCCTTATTCGGGGGGCCCGAGAGACCCAGTACTTC
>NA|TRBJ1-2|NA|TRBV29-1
CSVAAGSGGGGYTF
TGCAGCGTTGCCGCCGGTAGTGGGGGAGGTGGCTACACCTTC
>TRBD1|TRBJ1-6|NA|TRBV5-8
CASRDRGYNSPLHF
TGTGCCAGCAGGGACAGGGGGTATAATTCACCCCTCCACTTT
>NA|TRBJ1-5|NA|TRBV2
CASSGLGAGQPQHF
TGTGCCAGCAGTGGGTTGGGGGCGGGACAGCCCCAGCATTTT
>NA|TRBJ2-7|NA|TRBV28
CASSLPPGTTIRGGEQYF
TGTGCCAGCAGTTTGCCCCCCGGGACTACCATACGAGGGGGCGAGCAGTACTTC
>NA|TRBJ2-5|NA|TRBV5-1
CASSLFGSQDRQETQYF
TGCGCCAGCAGCTTGTTCGGGAGCCAGGACCGCCAAGAGACCCAGTACTTC